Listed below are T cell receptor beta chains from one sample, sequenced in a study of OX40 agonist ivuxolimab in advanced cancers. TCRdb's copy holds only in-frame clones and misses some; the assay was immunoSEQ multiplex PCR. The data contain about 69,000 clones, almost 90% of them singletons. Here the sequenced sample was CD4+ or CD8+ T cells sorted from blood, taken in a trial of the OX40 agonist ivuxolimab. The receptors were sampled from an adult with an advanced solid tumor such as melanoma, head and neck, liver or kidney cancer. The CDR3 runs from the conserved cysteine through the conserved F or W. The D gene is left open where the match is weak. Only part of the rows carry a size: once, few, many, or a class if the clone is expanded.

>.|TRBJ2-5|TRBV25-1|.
TGTGCCAGCAGTGACCAGGGGGGACCACAAGAGACCCAGTACTTC
CASSDQGGPQETQYF
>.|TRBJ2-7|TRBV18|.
TGTGCCAGCTCACCCCCCGGGAGTTACGAGCAGTACTTC
CASSPPGSYEQYF
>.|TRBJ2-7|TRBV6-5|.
TGTGCCAGCAGTTCGGGAAAACGACTTTCTTACGAGCAGTACTTC
CASSSGKRLSYEQYF
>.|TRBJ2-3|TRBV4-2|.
TGTGCCAGCAGCCAAGACACAGATACGCAGTATTTT
CASSQDTDTQYF
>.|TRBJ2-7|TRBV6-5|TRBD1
TGTGCCAGCAGTTACTCGGGACAGGGAGTCTCCGAGCAGTACTTC
CASSYSGQGVSEQYF
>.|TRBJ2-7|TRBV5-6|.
TGTGCCAGCAGTGGTCTCGGACAGACCTACGAGCAGTACTTC
CASSGLGQTYEQYF
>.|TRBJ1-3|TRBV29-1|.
TGCAGCGTGTGGGGGGGCGCTGGAAACACCATATATTTT
CSVWGGAGNTIYF
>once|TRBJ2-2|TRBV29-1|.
TGCAGCGTTGGTACGGCGAACACCGGGGAGCTGTTTTTT
CSVGTANTGELFF
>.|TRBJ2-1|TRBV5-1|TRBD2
TGCGCCAGCAGTTGGGGACTAGCGGGAAGCTCCTACAATGAGCAGTTCTTC
CASSWGLAGSSYNEQFF
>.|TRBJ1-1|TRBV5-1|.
TGCGCCAGCAGCTTGAGGACAGCCCGGGACACTGAAGCTTTCTTT
CASSLRTARDTEAFF
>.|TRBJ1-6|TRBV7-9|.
TGTGCCAGCAGCTTAGCTAATTCACCCCTCCACTTT
CASSLANSPLHF
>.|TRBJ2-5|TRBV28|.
TGTGCCAGCAGTTCCACCGTGGTAATTGAGACCCAGTACTTC
CASSSTVVIETQYF
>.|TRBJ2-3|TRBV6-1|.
TGTGCCAGCAGTGGGACAGCTGATACGCAGTATTTT
CASSGTADTQYF
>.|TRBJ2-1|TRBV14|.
TGTGCCAGCAGCCATTGGGGAAAGCAGTTCTTC
CASSHWGKQFF